This TCR beta chain stems from a study of cytomegalovirus exposure and HLA in healthy donors. A few counts support this clone. Its target is unknown. General study results and limits: Overall, roughly 160 TCR beta chains were annotated as cytomegalovirus-associated. Only CMV serostatus was available as immune exposure information. A missense variant in DCLRE1C was later tied to TCR beta V- and J-gene trimming.

With 60 Vbeta and 13 Jbeta primers, the PCR was carried out. This table comes from immunoSEQ multiplex PCR, and its TCRdb copy is limited to in-frame clones, with some not included. The repertoire includes around 140,000 clones, about 76% of them detected once, and about 1.4% sits in the top ten. Donors had nominal health at sampling but likely had unrecorded immune exposures. This TCR derives from a woman in her thirties or forties in good health and CMV-seronegative. Material: PBMCs.

CDR3: CAISESWGDGYTF. The CDR3 coding sequence is TGTGCCATCAGTGAGTCTTGGGGGGATGGCTACACCTTC. The chain is built from TRBV10-3 and TRBJ1-2; a weak D match, TRBD1 (5 bases). Trimming removed 0 bases at V and 6 bases at J, with 8 bases between. This CDR3 contains 13 residues. CDR1 and CDR2 from the germline V gene are ENHRY and SYGVKD.